A selection of T cell receptor beta chains follows, all from one sample in a study of blood T cell repertoires in COVID-19. Assay: immunoSEQ multiplex PCR; the TCRdb copy retains only in-frame clones and omits some. This table holds 250,000 to 300,000 clones, 70% to 90% found once. Material for sequencing was peripheral blood. The receptors shown here come from a woman younger than 45 with acute or convalescent COVID-19. The CDR3 runs from the conserved cysteine through the conserved F or W. Fields, in order: D gene, clone size, V gene, J gene, CDR3 DNA, CDR3 protein. A D gene is named only where the DNA matches it firmly. The size entry is marked missing in some rows and otherwise reads once, few, many or a size class.

d_call: TRBD1
clone_size: once
v_call: TRBV29-1
j_call: TRBJ1-2
cdr3_nt: TGCAGCGTTGAGAACGGACAGGGGGTATTTGGCTACACCTTC
cdr3_aa: CSVENGQGVFGYTF

d_call: .
clone_size: .
v_call: TRBV9
j_call: TRBJ2-7
cdr3_nt: TGTGCCAGCAGCATAGTTCAGGACTCCTACGAGCAGTACTTC
cdr3_aa: CASSIVQDSYEQYF

d_call: TRBD2
clone_size: .
v_call: TRBV11-2
j_call: TRBJ2-3
cdr3_nt: TGTGCCAGCAGCCTTTTAAGCGGGAGGGGGTTGAGCACAGATACGCAGTATTTT
cdr3_aa: CASSLLSGRGLSTDTQYF

d_call: TRBD2
clone_size: .
v_call: TRBV19
j_call: TRBJ2-5
cdr3_nt: TGTGCCAGTAGTATAGATCCCATAGCGGGACGTCGGGAGACCCAGTACTTC
cdr3_aa: CASSIDPIAGRRETQYF

d_call: .
clone_size: .
v_call: TRBV25-1
j_call: TRBJ1-5
cdr3_nt: TGTGCCAGCAGTCAACAGGGAAATCAGCCCCAGCATTTT
cdr3_aa: CASSQQGNQPQHF

d_call: .
clone_size: .
v_call: TRBV7-2
j_call: TRBJ2-4
cdr3_nt: TGTGCCAGCAGCCGCCCAATCCAGAAAAACATTCAGTACTTC
cdr3_aa: CASSRPIQKNIQYF

d_call: .
clone_size: .
v_call: TRBV7-2
j_call: TRBJ2-3
cdr3_nt: TGTGCCAGCAGCCTTCGGCGCGGGGCAGATACGCAGTATTTT
cdr3_aa: CASSLRRGADTQYF

d_call: TRBD2
clone_size: .
v_call: TRBV5-1
j_call: TRBJ2-1
cdr3_nt: TGCGCCAGCAGCTTGATGGCTAGCGGAACTCATGAGCAGTTCTTC
cdr3_aa: CASSLMASGTHEQFF

d_call: .
clone_size: .
v_call: TRBV7-2
j_call: TRBJ2-1
cdr3_nt: TGTGCCAGCAGCTTAGCTTCTAGCGTTCACAATGAGCAGTTCTTC
cdr3_aa: CASSLASSVHNEQFF

d_call: TRBD2
clone_size: .
v_call: TRBV19
j_call: TRBJ2-3
cdr3_nt: TGTGCCAGTAGTTCCCGCCCGGCTAGCGGGATGACAGATACGCAGTATTTT
cdr3_aa: CASSSRPASGMTDTQYF

d_call: .
clone_size: .
v_call: TRBV19
j_call: TRBJ2-1
cdr3_nt: TGTGCCAGTAGGCTTACTAGGAACAATGAGCAGTTCTTC
cdr3_aa: CASRLTRNNEQFF

d_call: TRBD1
clone_size: once
v_call: TRBV25-1
j_call: TRBJ1-2
cdr3_nt: TGTGCCAGCAGTGGGACACAGGGGGCATACAATGGCTACACCTTC
cdr3_aa: CASSGTQGAYNGYTF

d_call: TRBD2
clone_size: .
v_call: TRBV6-5
j_call: TRBJ2-1
cdr3_nt: TGTGCCAGCAGCACCGACAGACTAGCGAACAATGAGCAGTTCTTC
cdr3_aa: CASSTDRLANNEQFF

d_call: .
clone_size: .
v_call: TRBV6-5
j_call: TRBJ2-1
cdr3_nt: TGTGCCAGCAGCTTCCGGGACAACAATGATGAGCAGTTCTTC
cdr3_aa: CASSFRDNNDEQFF

d_call: TRBD1
clone_size: few
v_call: TRBV25-1
j_call: TRBJ1-1
cdr3_nt: TGTGCCAGCAGTGACAGGGGGTCTGAAGCTTTCTTT
cdr3_aa: CASSDRGSEAFF

d_call: .
clone_size: .
v_call: TRBV19
j_call: TRBJ1-2
cdr3_nt: TGTGCCAGTAGTATTGGAGGGCTCTATCCTGGCTATGGCTACACCTTC
cdr3_aa: CASSIGGLYPGYGYTF

d_call: .
clone_size: .
v_call: TRBV11-2
j_call: TRBJ1-2
cdr3_nt: TGTGCCAGCAGCTCCCCCGGACAGATAAACAACTATGGCTACACCTTC
cdr3_aa: CASSSPGQINNYGYTF

d_call: .
clone_size: .
v_call: TRBV6-5
j_call: TRBJ2-1
cdr3_nt: TGTGCCACCCAAGGGGTTCTTTACGATGAGCAGTTCTTC
cdr3_aa: CATQGVLYDEQFF

d_call: TRBD1
clone_size: .
v_call: TRBV30
j_call: TRBJ2-7
cdr3_nt: TGTGCCTGGAGAGACAGGGTACTTTACGAGCAGTACTTC
cdr3_aa: CAWRDRVLYEQYF

d_call: TRBD1
clone_size: .
v_call: TRBV12-5
j_call: TRBJ2-5
cdr3_nt: TGTGCTAGTGGTTCGGGGACAGGGTTGGAGACCCAGTACTTC
cdr3_aa: CASGSGTGLETQYF

d_call: .
clone_size: .
v_call: TRBV5-6
j_call: TRBJ2-7
cdr3_nt: TGTGCCAGCAGCTTCCCCGGGGGAGACGAGCAGTACTTC
cdr3_aa: CASSFPGGDEQYF

d_call: .
clone_size: few
v_call: TRBV30
j_call: TRBJ1-1
cdr3_nt: TGTGCCTGGAGGGGGGGAGGAAAAGGTGAAGCTTTCTTT
cdr3_aa: CAWRGGGKGEAFF

d_call: .
clone_size: .
v_call: TRBV4-1
j_call: TRBJ1-1
cdr3_nt: TGCGCCAGCAGCCAAGATCTAGCATCCGCCCGATCTAACACTGAAGCTTTCTTT
cdr3_aa: CASSQDLASARSNTEAFF

d_call: .
clone_size: .
v_call: TRBV4-1
j_call: TRBJ1-2
cdr3_nt: TGCGCCAGCAGCCAAGTAGAAGGGGTATATGGCTACACCTTC
cdr3_aa: CASSQVEGVYGYTF

d_call: TRBD1
clone_size: .
v_call: TRBV5-8
j_call: TRBJ2-5
cdr3_nt: TGTGCCAGCAGCACGGGACAGCGACGCACCCAAGAGACCCAGTACTTC
cdr3_aa: CASSTGQRRTQETQYF

d_call: TRBD1
clone_size: .
v_call: TRBV19
j_call: TRBJ2-1
cdr3_nt: TGTGCCAGTAGTACGACAGGGTCCACGTTCTTC
cdr3_aa: CASSTTGSTFF

d_call: .
clone_size: .
v_call: TRBV7-6
j_call: TRBJ2-3
cdr3_nt: TGTGCCAGCAGCTTAGTTGCGGAAACTAGCACAGATACGCAGTATTTT
cdr3_aa: CASSLVAETSTDTQYF

d_call: TRBD1
clone_size: .
v_call: TRBV7-6
j_call: TRBJ2-7
cdr3_nt: TGTGCCAGCAGCCGAACCCGGACAGGGGGCCACGAGCAGTACTTC
cdr3_aa: CASSRTRTGGHEQYF

d_call: TRBD1
clone_size: once
v_call: TRBV10-3
j_call: TRBJ1-4
cdr3_nt: TGTGCCATCAGTGGACAGGGCGATGAAAAACTGTTTTTT
cdr3_aa: CAISGQGDEKLFF

d_call: TRBD1
clone_size: .
v_call: TRBV20-1
j_call: TRBJ2-1
cdr3_nt: TGCAGTGCTAGTTGGGGGACAGGGTTCAATGAGCAGTTCTTC
cdr3_aa: CSASWGTGFNEQFF

d_call: TRBD2
clone_size: .
v_call: TRBV16
j_call: TRBJ2-1
cdr3_nt: TGTGCCAGCAGCCAACTTGGGACTAGCGGGAGGCTGGATGAGCAGTTCTTC
cdr3_aa: CASSQLGTSGRLDEQFF